This T cell receptor beta chain comes out of a study of blood T cell repertoires in COVID-19. For the study at large: The cDNA or gDNA used as material had been derived from T cells, B-cell-depleted T cells, or PBMCs.

Germline CDR1 and CDR2: LGHDT and YNNKEL (reference sequence). The CDR3 has 16 amino acids. Germline trimming cut 4 bases from V and 8 bases from J; bases unmatched to any gene: 12. As processed by the authors: Reference gene primer amplification in the assay estimated nucleated cell counts. Method: immunoSEQ multiplex PCR; TCRdb's copy keeps in-frame clones and lacks some. That table is the source of V, J and clone size, and D and trimming were worked out from the DNA. In the table there are roughly 110,000 clones, over 75% of which are singletons. This TCR derives from a man aged 45-60 years with acute or convalescent COVID-19. Sequencing used peripheral blood. The chain joins TRBV3-1 (or the pseudogene TRBV3-2) to TRBJ2-1; 9 nucleotides agree with TRBD1. Here the CDR3 DNA reads TGTGCCAGCAGCCGGACGGGCGGGACAGGGCTCCATGAGCAGTTCTTC. It is translated as CASSRTGGTGLHEQFF.